A selection of T cell receptor beta chains follows, all from one sample in a study of T-cell reconstitution after alpha-beta-depleted transplantation in children. From the PCR reads, TCRdb called clonotypes with MiXCR, one entry per CDR3 protein. The data show approximately 190,000 distinct CDR3 sequences, about 8.4% seen once. The source was PBMCs, mostly from graft donor cells, collected 360 days after TCRalphabeta/CD19-depleted stem cell transplant. These receptors were taken from a male patient under 10 years old who had a stem cell transplant for acute myeloid leukemia, so the T cells may come from the graft donor. Each CDR3 is given with its conserved first and last residue. A D gene is named only where the DNA matches it firmly. Clone sizes are given selectively: once, few, many, or a class where the clone is expanded.

D,J,size,V,CDR3,DNA
.,TRBJ2-3,many,TRBV12-3/TRBV12-4,CASSLVRDTSIHF,TGTGCCAGCAGTTTAGTACGGGACACCTCCATCCATTTT
TRBD2,TRBJ2-2,many,TRBV2,CARASGGNTGELFF,TGTGCCAGGGCTAGCGGGGGGAACACCGGGGAGCTGTTTTTT
TRBD2,TRBJ2-3,many,TRBV6-1,CASSSSGADTQYF,TGTGCCAGCAGCTCTAGCGGCGCAGATACGCAGTATTTT
.,TRBJ2-7,many,TRBV20-1,CSARDRFYTYEQYF,TGCAGTGCTAGAGACAGGTTTTACACCTACGAGCAGTACTTC
TRBD1,TRBJ2-1,few,TRBV7-9,CASSLTGTGPYNEQFF,TGTGCCAGCAGCTTAACCGGGACAGGGCCGTACAATGAGCAGTTCTTC
.,TRBJ2-5,many,TRBV5-1,CASSLAGTPSKETQYF,TGCGCCAGCAGCTTGGCCGGGACTCCTAGTAAAGAGACCCAGTACTTC
TRBD1,TRBJ2-7,many,TRBV29-1,CSVSKQGAEQYF,TGCAGCGTATCAAAACAGGGGGCCGAGCAGTACTTC
.,TRBJ2-7,.,TRBV9,CASSGGTAYEQYF,TGTGCCAGCAGCGGGGGGACTGCCTACGAGCAGTACTTC
.,TRBJ1-1,.,TRBV14,CASSQGQTKNTEAFF,TGTGCCAGCAGCCAAGGGCAGACCAAGAACACTGAAGCTTTCTTT
TRBD2,TRBJ2-3,few,TRBV20-1,CSARVERGGTDTQYF,TGCAGTGCTAGAGTGGAGCGGGGGGGCACAGATACGCAGTATTTT
.,TRBJ2-5,.,TRBV5-1,CASSVRAIQETQYF,TGCGCCAGCAGCGTCAGGGCCATCCAAGAGACCCAGTACTTC
.,TRBJ2-1,few,TRBV7-2,CASSLGEAGEQFF,TGTGCCAGCAGCTTAGGGGAGGCGGGTGAGCAGTTCTTC
TRBD1,TRBJ2-7,few,TRBV28,CASNRRGQASFSYEQYF,TGTGCCAGCAACAGAAGGGGACAGGCGAGTTTTTCCTACGAGCAGTACTTC
.,TRBJ2-1,few,TRBV6-2/TRBV6-3,CASSYVGPFKFYNEQFF,TGTGCCAGCAGTTACGTGGGCCCATTCAAGTTTTACAATGAGCAGTTCTTC
.,TRBJ2-7,.,TRBV6-2/TRBV6-3,CASSKQVLDWGEQYF,TGTGCCAGCAGTAAACAGGTATTGGATTGGGGCGAGCAGTACTTC
.,TRBJ1-6,few,TRBV29-1,CSVQGSYNSPLHF,TGCAGCGTACAGGGATCCTATAATTCACCCCTCCACTTT
.,TRBJ2-1,few,TRBV14,CASSQEGGGYNEQFF,TGTGCCAGCAGCCAAGAGGGAGGGGGGTACAATGAGCAGTTCTTC
TRBD2,TRBJ2-1,few,TRBV5-1,CASSLLSSGGAGSNEQFF,TGCGCCAGCAGCTTGTTGTCTAGCGGGGGGGCCGGGAGCAATGAGCAGTTCTTC
TRBD1,TRBJ1-5,.,TRBV7-8,CASSLGTVGQPQHF,TGTGCCAGCAGCCTGGGGACAGTGGGGCAGCCCCAGCATTTT
TRBD1,TRBJ2-1,many,TRBV4-1,CASSQLTGNNEQFF,TGCGCCAGCAGCCAACTGACAGGGAACAATGAGCAGTTCTTC
.,TRBJ1-2,.,TRBV11-2,CASSPGWAGSLSNYGYTF,TGTGCCAGCAGCCCCGGTTGGGCAGGCTCACTCTCTAACTATGGCTACACCTTC
.,TRBJ2-5,.,TRBV20-1,CSARVGGTETQYF,TGCAGTGCTCGCGTGGGGGGCACTGAGACCCAGTACTTC
TRBD1,TRBJ2-7,many,TRBV29-1,CSVRGTLTYEQYF,TGCAGCGTCAGGGGGACATTAACCTACGAGCAGTACTTC
.,TRBJ2-7,.,TRBV7-9,CASSPGQWNGPSYEQYF,TGTGCCAGCAGCCCTGGACAGTGGAACGGACCCTCCTACGAGCAGTACTTC
.,TRBJ2-2,few,TRBV12-3/TRBV12-4,CASSLRLAGELFF,TGTGCCAGCAGTTTGCGTCTAGCCGGGGAGCTGTTTTTT
.,TRBJ1-1,many,TRBV29-1,CSAGIQGNTEAFF,TGCAGCGCCGGCATACAGGGGAACACTGAAGCTTTCTTT
.,TRBJ2-2,many,TRBV20-1,CSARGGVLGELFF,TGCAGTGCTAGAGGAGGTGTGTTAGGGGAGCTGTTTTTT
TRBD1,TRBJ1-1,.,TRBV10-3,CATIQGSNTEAFF,TGTGCCACCATACAGGGGTCGAACACTGAAGCTTTCTTT
.,TRBJ1-5,.,TRBV2,CASSGGEGWVGPQHF,TGTGCCAGCAGTGGTGGGGAAGGCTGGGTGGGGCCCCAGCATTTT
TRBD1,TRBJ2-7,.,TRBV20-1,CSATTTGVSYEQYF,TGCAGTGCTACCACGACAGGGGTCTCCTACGAGCAGTACTTC
.,TRBJ2-5,many,TRBV20-1,CSAFYGTKETQYF,TGCAGTGCCTTCTACGGCACCAAAGAGACCCAGTACTTC
TRBD2,TRBJ2-3,.,TRBV12-3/TRBV12-4,CASKQAGGLLDTQYF,TGTGCCAGCAAACAAGCGGGGGGGCTGTTGGATACGCAGTATTTT
.,TRBJ2-3,.,TRBV30,CAWSNGGGTDTQYF,TGTGCCTGGAGTAACGGAGGGGGCACAGATACGCAGTATTTT
.,TRBJ2-7,few,TRBV20-1,CSARLDYEQYF,TGCAGTGCTAGACTTGACTACGAGCAGTACTTC
TRBD2,TRBJ2-1,.,TRBV20-1,CSARSPGGSYNEQFF,TGCAGTGCTAGATCCCCGGGGGGCTCCTACAATGAGCAGTTCTTC
TRBD2,TRBJ2-7,many,TRBV10-3,CAIKGWTSGFFYEQYF,TGTGCCATAAAAGGATGGACTAGCGGATTTTTCTACGAGCAGTACTTC
.,TRBJ1-1,.,TRBV30,CAWSVQAEAFF,TGTGCCTGGAGTGTACAGGCTGAAGCTTTCTTT
.,TRBJ1-6,.,TRBV5-5,CASSPTSTANSPLHF,TGTGCCAGCAGCCCGACCTCGACAGCGAATTCACCCCTCCACTTT
.,TRBJ2-7,many,TRBV20-1,CSARDLLGGYEQYF,TGCAGTGCTAGAGATCTATTGGGGGGCTACGAGCAGTACTTC
.,TRBJ2-5,.,TRBV5-1,CASRTGTSRETQYF,TGCGCCAGCAGGACTGGGACCTCACGAGAGACCCAGTACTTC
.,TRBJ2-2,many,TRBV12-3/TRBV12-4,CASTPGGTGELFF,TGTGCCAGCACTCCCGGAGGGACCGGGGAGCTGTTTTTT
.,TRBJ1-2,.,TRBV5-1,CASSLGPATNYGYTF,TGCGCCAGCAGCTTGGGCCCAGCAACTAACTATGGCTACACCTTC
TRBD2,TRBJ2-4,.,TRBV20-1,CSATGTSGKLPKNIQYF,TGCAGTGCTACAGGGACTAGCGGGAAGCTACCCAAAAACATTCAGTACTTC
TRBD2,TRBJ2-7,many,TRBV9,CASSVGLGLAGHEQYF,TGTGCCAGCAGCGTAGGTTTAGGACTAGCGGGCCACGAGCAGTACTTC
TRBD2,TRBJ2-1,many,TRBV7-9,CASSLLAPRAGEQFF,TGTGCCAGCAGCCTACTAGCGCCACGAGCGGGTGAGCAGTTCTTC
TRBD2,TRBJ2-2,many,TRBV10-3,CAISESAGGPTGELFF,TGTGCCATCAGTGAGTCGGCGGGGGGGCCCACCGGGGAGCTGTTTTTT